Listed below are T cell receptor beta chains from one sample, sequenced in a study of T-cell reconstitution after alpha-beta-depleted transplantation in children. TCRdb processed the PCR reads anew with MiXCR; each CDR3 protein has one entry. Here the sample spans around 370,000 distinct CDR3 sequences, around a tenth being singletons. The material was PBMCs from the stem cell graft donor, obtained from the stem cell graft. Source of these receptors: a human donor who donated a stem cell graft to a child with acute lymphoblastic leukemia. The CDR3 runs from the conserved cysteine through the conserved F or W. The D gene is left open where the match is weak. Clone size is given for some rows only: seen once, a few or many times, or a class if the clone is expanded.

>-|TRBV3-1|15|TRBJ1-2|-
CASSQGFSMGDGYTF
TGTGCCAGCAGCCAAGGTTTCTCGATGGGGGATGGCTACACCTTC
>many|TRBV4-3|16|TRBJ2-7|TRBD2
CASSQDRASGSYEQYF
TGCGCCAGCAGCCAAGATAGGGCTAGCGGGAGTTACGAGCAGTACTTC
>few|TRBV11-2|22|TRBJ1-6|-
CASSLDYWGSRGSSSYNSPLHF
TGTGCCAGCAGCTTAGATTACTGGGGCAGTCGGGGGTCGAGCTCCTATAATTCACCCCTCCACTTT
>-|TRBV12-3/TRBV12-4|15|TRBJ2-7|TRBD1
CASREQGRGSYEQYF
TGTGCCAGCAGAGAACAGGGGAGAGGCTCCTACGAGCAGTACTTC
>-|TRBV7-3|20|TRBJ2-3|TRBD2
CASSLIRGGKAETHVNTQYF
TGTGCCAGCAGCTTAATTCGGGGGGGAAAGGCGGAGACGCACGTGAATACGCAGTATTTT
>few|TRBV29-1|13|TRBJ2-5|TRBD2
CSVTSGMTGTQYF
TGCAGCGTGACTAGCGGGATGACGGGGACCCAGTACTTC
>-|TRBV20-1|16|TRBJ2-7|TRBD2
CSAIHTSGKGSYEQYF
TGCAGTGCTATCCACACTAGCGGGAAAGGCTCCTACGAGCAGTACTTC
>-|TRBV29-1|11|TRBJ2-5|-
CSFVSIETQYF
TGCAGCTTTGTTTCCATAGAGACCCAGTACTTC
>-|TRBV20-1|16|TRBJ2-7|TRBD2
CSASDFTSGRVYEQYF
TGCAGTGCCTCTGACTTCACTAGCGGGAGGGTCTACGAGCAGTACTTC
>-|TRBV4-1|23|TRBJ2-5|TRBD1
CASSQVLYLDVGGASPRQETQYF
TGCGCCAGCAGCCAAGTTCTGTATTTGGATGTAGGGGGCGCGTCGCCTAGACAAGAGACCCAGTACTTC
>-|TRBV12-3/TRBV12-4|14|TRBJ1-4|TRBD1
CASRLTGGNEKLFF
TGTGCCAGCAGGTTGACAGGGGGGAATGAAAAACTGTTTTTT
>-|TRBV29-1|13|TRBJ1-2|-
CSVALDSDYGYTF
TGCAGCGTGGCCCTGGACAGCGACTATGGCTACACCTTC
>few|TRBV15|16|TRBJ2-5|-
CATRHLNRVAQETQYF
TGTGCCACCAGGCACTTAAACAGGGTAGCCCAAGAGACCCAGTACTTC
>-|TRBV4-3|15|TRBJ2-5|-
CASSHFPGPQETQYF
TGCGCCAGCAGCCACTTTCCGGGACCACAAGAGACCCAGTACTTC
>-|TRBV20-1|13|TRBJ2-1|-
CSARSATYNEQFF
TGCAGTGCTAGAAGTGCTACCTACAATGAGCAGTTCTTC
>-|TRBV7-9|17|TRBJ1-2|TRBD1
CASSLVPGAGGTYGYTF
TGTGCCAGCAGCTTAGTCCCGGGGGCAGGGGGCACCTATGGCTACACCTTC